This T cell receptor (beta chain) is drawn from a study of T-cell reconstitution after alpha-beta-depleted transplantation in children. Regarding the study as a whole: As was reported, about two months after transplant, alpha-beta T cells came from several hundred expanded graft clones. For some patients, TCRbeta diversity was high at day 60 because of recipient T cells and thymic progenitors that survived. Newly produced T cells mostly provided counts and TCRbeta diversity after one year, as hyperexpanded clones declined.

In this sample, this clonotype turned up a few times. No antigen is known for it. Molecular barcoding with unique molecular identifiers was used for the TCRbeta library. TCRdb independently ran MiXCR on the PCR reads; one entry per CDR3 protein. The sample holds about 1,000,000 distinct CDR3 sequences, around 30% seen once. The source material was PBMCs, mostly from graft donor cells, sampled 360 days after TCRalphabeta/CD19-depleted stem cell transplant. The TCR comes from a boy under two years old who had a stem cell transplant for SCID, so the T cells may come from the graft donor.

CDR3 sequence reads: CSARIAGLDQETQYF. The CDR3 DNA follows: TGCAGTGCTCGGATAGCGGGGCTAGACCAAGAGACCCAGTACTTC. V gene TRBV20-1 combines with J gene TRBJ2-5; 8 nucleotides match TRBD2. This CDR3 spans 15 amino acids. Germline CDR1 is DFQATT and CDR2 is SNEGSKA (reference sequence). V trimming: 5 bases; J trimming: 0 bases; junction bases outside the gene matches: 8.